This T cell receptor beta chain was identified in a study of cytomegalovirus exposure and HLA in healthy donors. Study observations and caveats: TCR beta V- and J-gene trimming, according to a later analysis, was linked to a missense DCLRE1C variant. Overall, about 160 TCR beta chains were annotated as cytomegalovirus-associated.

Points on this clone: No antigen is known for it.

With V trimmed by 4 bases and J by 4 bases, 3 bases remained unmatched. This CDR3 has 14 residues. Germline-derived CDR1 and CDR2 are SGHRS and YFSETQ. The primer mix had 60 Vbeta and 13 Jbeta primers. The protocol was immunoSEQ multiplex PCR, while the TCRdb copy is restricted to in-frame clones and leaves out a portion. The table records about 120,000 clones, around 62% of them present only once. Material: PBMCs. The TCR was taken from a woman between 40 and 55 years old in good health and CMV-seropositive. This chain connects TRBV5-1 to TRBJ2-7, with 12 positions matching TRBD1. The CDR3 protein is CASSVGQGAYEQYF. CDR3 sequence (DNA): TGCGCCAGCAGCGTGGGACAGGGGGCTTACGAGCAGTACTTC.